Listed below are T cell receptor beta chains from one sample, sequenced in a study of T-cell reconstitution after alpha-beta-depleted transplantation in children. TCRdb passed the PCR reads through MiXCR, listing each CDR3 protein once. Here the sample spans approximately 500,000 distinct CDR3 sequences, about 11% being singletons. This material consisted of PBMCs, taken before TCRalphabeta/CD19-depleted stem cell transplant. These receptors were collected from a child younger than 10 with inherited bone marrow failure, due to receive a stem cell transplant. The CDR3 runs from the conserved cysteine through the conserved F or W. A D gene is named only where the DNA matches it firmly.

v_call: TRBV7-9; j_call: TRBJ2-7; d_call: .; cdr3_aa: CASSLRTEEQYF
v_call: TRBV7-9; j_call: TRBJ2-1; d_call: TRBD2; cdr3_aa: CASSFPGTSGKDNEQFF
v_call: TRBV20-1; j_call: TRBJ1-2; d_call: TRBD1; cdr3_aa: CSAPFQGADGYTF
v_call: TRBV6-2/TRBV6-3; j_call: TRBJ2-3; d_call: .; cdr3_aa: CASRTGAEDTQYF
v_call: TRBV6-5; j_call: TRBJ2-7; d_call: .; cdr3_aa: CASSQSMTPPYEQYF
v_call: TRBV10-3; j_call: TRBJ2-5; d_call: .; cdr3_aa: CAISESREETQYF
v_call: TRBV27; j_call: TRBJ2-4; d_call: TRBD2; cdr3_aa: CASSFGLAGGVTKNIQYF
v_call: TRBV5-6; j_call: TRBJ2-5; d_call: .; cdr3_aa: CASSLANREETQYF
v_call: TRBV28; j_call: TRBJ2-5; d_call: .; cdr3_aa: CASTWSYRETQYF
v_call: TRBV29-1; j_call: TRBJ2-7; d_call: .; cdr3_aa: CSVEDRSRGRGNYEQYF
v_call: TRBV5-6; j_call: TRBJ2-1; d_call: .; cdr3_aa: CASSLGAVTYNEQFF